These 7 T cell receptor beta chains were sequenced from one sample in a study of Graves' ophthalmopathy and Graves' hyperthyroidism. The TCR beta CDR3 regions underwent amplification from RNA transcripts. The authors performed first-round RT-PCR with HTBI primers and then a second-round multiplex PCR. Each CDR3 protein is one row after TCRdb ran MiXCR on the multiplex PCR reads. The sample lists about 550,000 distinct CDR3 sequences; under 40% were seen once. Source material: peripheral blood or thyroid tissue (not recorded which). The receptors come from an adult man with Graves' hyperthyroidism.

The chain uses TRBV6-6 and TRBJ1-5; the D is unclear. Per the germline V gene, CDR1 is MNHNY and CDR2 is SVGAGI (reference sequence). V was cut by 2 bases and J by 7 bases, with 12 bases left in between. This CDR3 comprises 14 residues. The CDR3 DNA reads TGTGCCAGCAGTTACAGGCAGGAGGACCAGCCCCAGCATTTT. Amino acids: CASSYRQEDQPQHF.

V and J are TRBV10-2 and TRBJ1-5; D uncertain. The germline V gene encodes CDR1 WSHSY and CDR2 SAAADI. The CDR3 contains 15 residues. Trimming took 3 bases from V and 7 from J, leaving 16 bases between them. The CDR3 spells CASSDTRSSDQPQHF. In nucleotides, the CDR3 is TGCGCCAGCAGTGATACTCGCAGTAGTGACCAGCCCCAGCATTTT.

This clonotype appeared many times. The rearrangement uses TRBV28 and TRBJ1-6, with a weak D call TRBD1 (5 bases). V was trimmed by 3 bases and J by 11 bases, leaving 5 bases between them. The germline V gene has CDR1 MDHEN and CDR2 SYDVKM. This CDR3 is built from 11 residues. The DNA for the CDR3 is TGTGCCAGCAGTTTGGGGGCACCCCTCCACTTT. Its translation is CASSLGAPLHF.

This clonotype came up a few times. The chain has TRBV9 and TRBJ2-2; 8 bases are shared with TRBD1. Germline V gives CDR1 SGDLS, CDR2 YYNGEE. The trim removed 3 bases at V and 7 bases at J, leaving 2 bases unmatched. This CDR3 contains 13 residues. The CDR3 is CASSATGVGELFF. In DNA, the CDR3 is TGTGCCAGCAGCGCGACAGGGGTCGGGGAGCTGTTTTTT.

The V gene is TRBV7-9, the J gene TRBJ1-4, with no clear D. The V and J ends lost 2 bases and 4 bases respectively, with 8 bases between them. CDR3 length: 14 amino acids. In germline, CDR1 is SEHNR, CDR2 FQNEAQ (reference sequence). CDR3 protein: CASSLSRDNEKLFF. DNA of the CDR3: TGTGCCAGCAGCTTAAGCAGAGATAATGAAAAACTGTTTTTT.

This clonotype has just a few counts. The chain employs TRBV14 and TRBJ2-2, with D tentatively TRBD1 (6 bases). Germline values: CDR1 SGHDN, CDR2 FVKESK. The CDR3 contains 17 residues. V gave up 4 bases and J gave up 1 base, with 16 bases separating them. CDR3 loop: CASSPFRQALNTGELFF. CDR3 nucleotides: TGTGCCAGCAGCCCCTTTCGACAGGCCTTGAACACCGGGGAGCTGTTTTTT. The full variable domain, completed using reference TRBV14 and TRBJ2-2, is EAGVTQFPSHSVIEKGQTVTLRCDPISGHDNLYWYRRVMGKEIKFLLHFVKESKQDESGMPNNRFLAERTGGTYSTLKVQPAELEDSGVYFCASSPFRQALNTGELFFGEGSRLTVL.

This clonotype was seen repeatedly, ten times or more. The chain combines TRBV29-1 with TRBJ1-1; unclear D gene. The V end was cut by 1 base, the J end by 3 bases, with 6 bases between. The V gene's germline CDR1 is SQVTM and CDR2 ANQGSEA. The CDR3 is made up of 12 amino acids. For the CDR3, the DNA is TGCAGCGTTGAAGCTGGACACACTGAAGCTTTCTTT. Translating gives CSVEAGHTEAFF. The whole variable domain, filled in from reference TRBV29-1 and TRBJ1-1, reads SAVISQKPSRDICQRGTSLTIQCQVDSQVTMMFWYRQQPGQSLTLIATANQGSEATYESGFVIDKFPISRPNLTFSTLTVSNMSPEDSSIYLCSVEAGHTEAFFGQGTRLTVV.